The source of this TCR beta chain is a study of cytomegalovirus exposure and HLA in healthy donors. Study observations and caveats: The authors enumerated around 150 TCR beta chains as linked to cytomegalovirus. The authors judged a highly shared variant cluster likely a sequencing artifact.

Nominally healthy donors were sampled, though unrecorded immune exposures were likely. A remark on this clone: The antigen is unknown.

Both 60 Vbeta primers and 13 Jbeta primers went into the PCR. In the study's own analysis: There were about 80 million unique TCR beta chains by a later count, and some 10 million of them were shared. Assay: immunoSEQ multiplex PCR; the TCRdb copy retains only in-frame clones and omits some. D and trimming were read from the DNA, whereas the V and J calls and clone size are those reported in that table. This sample has approximately 190,000 clones, with around 84% found just once. Looked up from germline, CDR1 is KGHSH and CDR2 is LQKENI. This CDR3 has 12 amino acids. The germline V and J ends were trimmed by 6 bases and 1 base, with 3 bases remaining between them.

This rearrangement joins TRBV18 to TRBJ2-2, with D hard to call. The origin of this receptor is a woman aged 18-29 years in good health and CMV-seronegative. Source material: PBMCs. For the CDR3, the DNA is TGTGCCAGCTCCAAGAACACCGGGGAGCTGTTTTTT. Protein product: CASSKNTGELFF.